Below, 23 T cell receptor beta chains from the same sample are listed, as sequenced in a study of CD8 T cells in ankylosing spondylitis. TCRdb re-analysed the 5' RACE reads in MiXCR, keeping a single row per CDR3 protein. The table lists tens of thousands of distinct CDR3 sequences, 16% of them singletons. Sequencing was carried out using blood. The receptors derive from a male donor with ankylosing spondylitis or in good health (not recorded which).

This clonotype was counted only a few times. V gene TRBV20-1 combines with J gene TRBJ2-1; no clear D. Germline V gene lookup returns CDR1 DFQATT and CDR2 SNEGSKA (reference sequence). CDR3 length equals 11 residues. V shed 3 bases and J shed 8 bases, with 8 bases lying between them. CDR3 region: CSASLYDEQFF. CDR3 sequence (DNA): TGCAGTGCTAGCCTGTACGATGAGCAGTTCTTC.

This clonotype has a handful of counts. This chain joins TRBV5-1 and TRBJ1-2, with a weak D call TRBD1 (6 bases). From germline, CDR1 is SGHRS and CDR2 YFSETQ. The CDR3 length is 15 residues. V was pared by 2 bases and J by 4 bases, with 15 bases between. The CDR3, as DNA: TGCGCCAGCAGCTTAGGACAGCCGAGCCCCTATGGCTACACCTTC. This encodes CASSLGQPSPYGYTF.

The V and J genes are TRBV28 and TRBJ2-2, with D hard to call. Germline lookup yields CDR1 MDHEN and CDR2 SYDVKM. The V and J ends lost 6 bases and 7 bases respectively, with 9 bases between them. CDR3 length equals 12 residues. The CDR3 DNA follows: TGTGCCAGCAGGCTTCTCGTCGGGGAGCTGTTTTTT. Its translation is CASRLLVGELFF.

The CDR3: CASTRGRGFNEQFF. CDR3 nucleotides: TGTGCCAGCACCCGTGGTCGGGGCTTCAATGAGCAGTTCTTC. The genes are TRBV3-1 and TRBJ2-1, with D perhaps given as TRBD1 or TRBD2 (5 bases each). The V end lost 7 bases, the J end lost 6 bases, and 16 bases lay between the germline ends. The CDR3 is 14 amino acids. CDR1 is LGHDT and CDR2 is YNNKEL in the germline V gene (reference sequence).

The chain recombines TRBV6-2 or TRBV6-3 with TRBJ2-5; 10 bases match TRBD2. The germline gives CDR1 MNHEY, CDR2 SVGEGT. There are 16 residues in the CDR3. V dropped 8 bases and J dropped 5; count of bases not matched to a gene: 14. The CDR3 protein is CASSGTSVGAVETQYF. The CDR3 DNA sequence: TGTGCCAGCTCCGGGACTAGCGTTGGGGCAGTGGAGACCCAGTACTTC.

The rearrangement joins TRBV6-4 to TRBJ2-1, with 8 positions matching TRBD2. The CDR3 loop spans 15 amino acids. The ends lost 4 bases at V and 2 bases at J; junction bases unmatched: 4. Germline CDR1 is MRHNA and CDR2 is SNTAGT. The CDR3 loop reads CASSGTGGAYNEQFF. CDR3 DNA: TGTGCCAGCAGTGGGACGGGGGGGGCCTACAATGAGCAGTTCTTC.

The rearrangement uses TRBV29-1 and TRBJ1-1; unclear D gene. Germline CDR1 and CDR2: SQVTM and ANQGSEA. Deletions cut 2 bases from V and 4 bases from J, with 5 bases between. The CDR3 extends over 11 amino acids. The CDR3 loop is CSVELATEAFF. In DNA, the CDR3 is TGCAGCGTTGAATTAGCCACTGAAGCTTTCTTT.

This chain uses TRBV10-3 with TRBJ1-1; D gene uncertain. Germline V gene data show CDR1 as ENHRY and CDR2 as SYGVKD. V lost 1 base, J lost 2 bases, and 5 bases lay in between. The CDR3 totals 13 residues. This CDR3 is CAISEYPNTEAFF. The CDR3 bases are TGTGCCATCAGTGAGTATCCCAACACTGAAGCTTTCTTT.

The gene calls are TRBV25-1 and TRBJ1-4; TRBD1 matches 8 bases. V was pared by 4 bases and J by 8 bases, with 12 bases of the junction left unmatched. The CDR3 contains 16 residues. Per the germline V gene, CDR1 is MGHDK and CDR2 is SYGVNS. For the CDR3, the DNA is TGTGCCAGCAGTGCCGTGGGGGGGACAGGAGGAGAAAAACTGTTTTTT. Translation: CASSAVGGTGGEKLFF. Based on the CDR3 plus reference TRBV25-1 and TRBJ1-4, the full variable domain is EADIYQTPRYLVIGTGKKITLECSQTMGHDKMYWYQQDPGMELHLIHYSYGVNSTEKGDLSSESTVSRIRTEHFPLTLESARPSHTSQYLCASSAVGGTGGEKLFFGSGTQLSVL.

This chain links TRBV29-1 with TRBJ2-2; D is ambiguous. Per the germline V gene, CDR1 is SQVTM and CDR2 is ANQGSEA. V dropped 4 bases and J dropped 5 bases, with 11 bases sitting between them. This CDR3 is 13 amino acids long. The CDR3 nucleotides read TGCAGCGTTGCATCTATCCTGACCGGGGAGCTGTTTTTT. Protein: CSVASILTGELFF.

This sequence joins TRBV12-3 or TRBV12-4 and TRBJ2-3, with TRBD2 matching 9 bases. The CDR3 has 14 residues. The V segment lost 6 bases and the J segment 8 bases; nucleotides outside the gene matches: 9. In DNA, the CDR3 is TGTGCCAGCAGGCCGGGACTAGCCATCGGTACGCAGTATTTT. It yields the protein CASRPGLAIGTQYF.

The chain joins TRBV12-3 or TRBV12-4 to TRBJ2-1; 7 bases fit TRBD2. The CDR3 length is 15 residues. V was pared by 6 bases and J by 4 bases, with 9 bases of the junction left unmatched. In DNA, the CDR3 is TGTGCCAGCAGCCCCGGGGGAGGGCGATACAATGAGCAGTTCTTC. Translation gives CASSPGGGRYNEQFF.

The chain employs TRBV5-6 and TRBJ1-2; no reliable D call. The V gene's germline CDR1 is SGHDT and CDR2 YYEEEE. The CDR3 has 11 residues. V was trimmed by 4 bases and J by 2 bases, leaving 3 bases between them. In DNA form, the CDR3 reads TGTGCCAGCAGCGCGAACTATGGCTACACCTTC. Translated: CASSANYGYTF.

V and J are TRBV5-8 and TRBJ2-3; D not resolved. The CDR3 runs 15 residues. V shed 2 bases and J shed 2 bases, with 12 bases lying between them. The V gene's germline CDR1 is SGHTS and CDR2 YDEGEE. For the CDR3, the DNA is TGTGCCAGCAGCTTTCGGGTCCGAATCACAGATACGCAGTATTTT. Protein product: CASSFRVRITDTQYF.

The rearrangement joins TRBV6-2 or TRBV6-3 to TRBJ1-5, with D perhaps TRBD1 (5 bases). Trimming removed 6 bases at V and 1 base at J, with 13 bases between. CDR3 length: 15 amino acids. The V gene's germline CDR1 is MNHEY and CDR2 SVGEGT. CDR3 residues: CASSLIQGSNQPQHF. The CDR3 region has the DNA TGTGCCAGCAGCCTGATTCAGGGAAGCAATCAGCCCCAGCATTTT.

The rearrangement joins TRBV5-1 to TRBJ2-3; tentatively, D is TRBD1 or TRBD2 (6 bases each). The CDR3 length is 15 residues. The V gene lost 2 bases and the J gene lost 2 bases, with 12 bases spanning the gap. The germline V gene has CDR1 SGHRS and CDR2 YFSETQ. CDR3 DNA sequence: TGCGCCAGCAGCTTTTACGGGGGCCCCACAGATACGCAGTATTTT. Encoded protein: CASSFYGGPTDTQYF.

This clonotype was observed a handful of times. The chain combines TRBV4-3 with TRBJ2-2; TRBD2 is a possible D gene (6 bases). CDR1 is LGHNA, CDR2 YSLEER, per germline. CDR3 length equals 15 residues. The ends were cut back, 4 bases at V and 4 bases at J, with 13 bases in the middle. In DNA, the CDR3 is TGCGCCAGCAGCCTGGGAGCGGGTGGCACCGGGGAGCTGTTTTTT. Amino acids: CASSLGAGGTGELFF.

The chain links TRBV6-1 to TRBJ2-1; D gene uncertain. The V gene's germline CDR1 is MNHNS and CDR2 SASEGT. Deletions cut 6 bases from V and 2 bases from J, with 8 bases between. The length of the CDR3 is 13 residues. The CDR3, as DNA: TGTGCCAGCAGGTCCTTTACCTACAATGAGCAGTTCTTC. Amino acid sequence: CASRSFTYNEQFF.

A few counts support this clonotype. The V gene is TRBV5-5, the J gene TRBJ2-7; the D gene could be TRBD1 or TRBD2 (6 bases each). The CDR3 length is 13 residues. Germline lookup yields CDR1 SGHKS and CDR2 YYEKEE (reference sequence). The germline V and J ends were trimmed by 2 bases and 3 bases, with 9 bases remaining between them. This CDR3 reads CASSFGGSYEQYF. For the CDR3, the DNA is TGTGCCAGCAGCTTCGGGGGCAGCTACGAGCAGTACTTC.

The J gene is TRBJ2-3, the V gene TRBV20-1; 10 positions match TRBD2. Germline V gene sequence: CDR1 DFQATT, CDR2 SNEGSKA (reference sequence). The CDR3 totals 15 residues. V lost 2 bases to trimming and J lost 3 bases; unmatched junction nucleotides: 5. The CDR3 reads CSARTGTSVTDTQYF. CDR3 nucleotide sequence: TGCAGTGCTAGAACCGGGACTAGCGTGACAGATACGCAGTATTTT.

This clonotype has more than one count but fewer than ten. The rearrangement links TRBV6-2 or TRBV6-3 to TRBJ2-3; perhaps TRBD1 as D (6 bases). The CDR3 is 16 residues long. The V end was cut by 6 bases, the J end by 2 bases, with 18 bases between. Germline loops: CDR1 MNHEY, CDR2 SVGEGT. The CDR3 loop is CASSRAIGQFTDTQYF. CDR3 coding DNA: TGTGCCAGCAGCCGAGCTATTGGACAGTTCACAGATACGCAGTATTTT.

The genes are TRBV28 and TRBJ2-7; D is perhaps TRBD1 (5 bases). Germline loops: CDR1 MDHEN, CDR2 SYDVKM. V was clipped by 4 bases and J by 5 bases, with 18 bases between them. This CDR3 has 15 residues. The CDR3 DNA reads TGTGCCAGCAGTTCTAACAGGATTAACCCCGACGAGCAGTACTTC. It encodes CASSSNRINPDEQYF.

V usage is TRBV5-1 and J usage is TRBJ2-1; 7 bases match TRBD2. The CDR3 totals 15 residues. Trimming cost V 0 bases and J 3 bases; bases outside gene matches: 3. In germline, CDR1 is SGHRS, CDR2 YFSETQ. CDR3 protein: CASSLAGGLYNEQFF. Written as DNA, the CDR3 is TGCGCCAGCAGCTTGGCGGGAGGACTCTACAATGAGCAGTTCTTC.